This T cell receptor (beta chain) was sequenced for a study of cytomegalovirus exposure and HLA in healthy donors. These donors, healthy bone marrow donors, were studied. The PCR used 60 Vbeta and 13 Jbeta primers. Using immunoSEQ multiplex PCR, the repertoire was profiled, and TCRdb retains in-frame clones only, with some absent. The data hold some 150,000 clones, with around 62% observed a single time. There are 16 residues in the CDR3. With V trimmed by 3 bases and J by 5 bases, 8 bases remained unmatched. Per the germline V gene, CDR1 is SGHNT and CDR2 is YYREEE (reference sequence). This clone was found a few times. Antigen: not known. Study observations and caveats: In a later analysis, DRB1 alleles had the most associated TCRs; HLA-C alleles the fewest.

V is TRBV5-4 and J is TRBJ2-7; TRBD2 matches 13 bases. Sequenced sample: PBMCs. This receptor was obtained from a man aged 35 to 55 in good health and CMV-seronegative. In DNA form, the CDR3 reads TGTGCCAGCAGCTCATCCCGGACTAGCGGGGGCCACGAGCAGTACTTC. Translated: CASSSSRTSGGHEQYF.